The next 15 T cell receptor beta chains were all read from a single sample in a study of cytomegalovirus exposure and HLA in healthy donors. Profiled with immunoSEQ multiplex PCR; TCRdb holds only in-frame clones, not every one. The top ten clones hold about 0.96% of a sample with some 60,000 clones, 90% to 96% of them seen once. The sample comprised PBMCs. Every receptor here comes from a man aged 18 to 29 in good health and CMV-seronegative.

The chain uses TRBV5-1 and TRBJ2-1, with D unclear. The CDR3 has 11 amino acids. The germline V gene encodes CDR1 SGHRS and CDR2 YFSETQ. Trimming removed 3 bases at V and 6 bases at J, with 4 bases between. CDR3 bases: TGCGCCAGCAGCTCTCTCAATGAGCAGTTCTTC. This codes for CASSSLNEQFF.

The rearrangement uses TRBV28 and TRBJ1-5; D unclear. Germline V gene lookup returns CDR1 MDHEN and CDR2 SYDVKM. V was pared by 6 bases and J by 0 bases, with 3 bases between. The CDR3 has 12 residues. CDR3 nucleotide sequence: TGTGCCAGCAGGTATAGCAATCAGCCCCAGCATTTT. Protein: CASRYSNQPQHF. The full variable domain, in which reference TRBV28 and TRBJ1-5 provide the parts outside the CDR3, is DVKVTQSSRYLVKRTGEKVFLECVQDMDHENMFWYRQDPGLGLRLIYFSYDVKMKEKGDIPEGYSVSREKKERFSLILESASTNQTSMYLCASRYSNQPQHFGDGTRLSIL.

The genes are TRBV5-1 and TRBJ2-2; no firm D call. This CDR3 is 13 amino acids long. Germline loops: CDR1 SGHRS, CDR2 YFSETQ. V lost 5 bases, J lost 8 bases, and 13 bases lay in between. CDR3 sequence (DNA): TGCGCCAGCAGTACTTCCGTTTATGGGGAGCTGTTTTTT. Translated, it gives CASSTSVYGELFF.

The gene calls are TRBV4-1 and TRBJ2-2; D unclear. Trimming took 1 base from V and 4 from J, leaving 7 bases between them. The CDR3 has 14 residues. Germline values: CDR1 MGHRA, CDR2 YSYEKL. CDR3 DNA sequence: TGCGCCAGCAGCCAAGTAGTGGTCACCGGGGAGCTGTTTTTT. This codes for CASSQVVVTGELFF.

The rearrangement uses TRBV11-2 and TRBJ1-4, with unresolved D. Per germline, CDR1 SGHAT and CDR2 FQNNGV. The germline V and J ends were trimmed by 5 bases and 14 bases, with 18 bases remaining between them. The CDR3 is made up of 13 amino acids. CDR3 bases: TGTGCCAGCAGCCGAACGACGGGAGGAGGCCTGTTTTTT. Translation: CASSRTTGGGLFF.

The J gene is TRBJ2-1, the V gene TRBV30; 11 bases fit TRBD1. The CDR3 totals 14 residues. From germline, CDR1 is GTSNPN and CDR2 SVGIG (reference sequence). V trimming: 8 bases; J trimming: 8 bases; junction bases outside the gene matches: 11. DNA for the CDR3: TGTGCCCGGGACAGGGGGGTGGTGGGAGATGAGCAGTTCTTC. Protein sequence: CARDRGVVGDEQFF.

This chain joins TRBV6-5 and TRBJ1-3; D uncertain. Germline-derived CDR1 and CDR2 are MNHEY and SVGAGI. CDR3 length equals 13 residues. V dropped 6 bases and J dropped 2 bases, with 8 bases sitting between them. The CDR3 DNA reads TGTGCCAGCAGGGGGAGTGCTGGAAACACCATATATTTT. It translates to CASRGSAGNTIYF.

The rearrangement uses TRBV5-1 and TRBJ2-1; D is unresolved. Germline V gene data show CDR1 as SGHRS and CDR2 as YFSETQ. The CDR3 is made up of 13 amino acids. Between the trimmed V and J ends, which lost 4 bases and 8 bases, there was a span of 13 bases. The CDR3 region has the DNA TGCGCCAGCAGCGCCTTTGGTGTAGATGAGCAGTTCTTC. It codes for CASSAFGVDEQFF.

J is TRBJ2-1 and V is TRBV21-1; the table's D call TRBD2 went unverified against the DNA. TRBV21-1 is noted as a pseudogene. CDR3 length: 17 residues. This chain's CDR3 is CASSPLAGGPSYNEQFF. The CDR3 bases are TGTGCCAGCAGCCCCCTAGCGGGAGGGCCCTCCTACAATGAGCAGTTCTTC.

This rearrangement joins TRBV7-2 to TRBJ2-3; 11 positions agree with TRBD1. The CDR3 sequence is 16 residues long. The J segment lost 4 bases and the V segment lost 5 bases, leaving 8 bases of the junction unmatched. Germline values: CDR1 SGHTA, CDR2 FQGNSA. This CDR3 is CASSPADRGRADTQYF. CDR3 bases: TGTGCCAGCAGCCCCGCGGACAGGGGGCGGGCAGATACGCAGTATTTT.

V and J are TRBV6-4 and TRBJ1-1, with a tentative D call TRBD1 (5 bases). V was cut by 5 bases and J by 4 bases, with 11 bases left in between. In germline, CDR1 is MRHNA, CDR2 SNTAGT. The CDR3 is made up of 13 amino acids. Here the CDR3 DNA reads TGTGCCAGCAGTTTAATGGGGGGCACTGAAGCTTTCTTT. Protein: CASSLMGGTEAFF.

The chain joins TRBV27 to TRBJ2-3, with 8 bases matching TRBD2. CDR3 length equals 14 residues. CDR1 and CDR2 (germline): MNHEY, SMNVEV (reference sequence). V lost 2 bases, J lost 5 bases, and 3 bases stayed unmatched. The CDR3 coding sequence is TGTGCCAGCAGTTTAAGCGGGAGAGGAGATACGCAGTATTTT. Translating gives CASSLSGRGDTQYF.

V and J are TRBV5-1 and TRBJ1-2; D gene unclear. Trimming cost V 4 bases and J 2 bases, with 15 bases left between them. Looked up from germline, CDR1 is SGHRS and CDR2 is YFSETQ. The CDR3 consists of 15 residues. CDR3 DNA sequence: TGCGCCAGCAGCACGGGAGTCGAGGGCAACTATGGCTACACCTTC. Amino acids: CASSTGVEGNYGYTF.

V is TRBV28 and J is TRBJ2-7, with TRBD2 identical over 8 bases. The V gene's germline CDR1 is MDHEN and CDR2 SYDVKM. The CDR3 has 13 amino acids. Germline trimming cut 7 bases from V and 2 bases from J; bases unmatched to any gene: 4. The chain's CDR3 is CASKGGGTYEQYF. In nucleotides, the CDR3 is TGTGCCAGCAAGGGCGGGGGGACCTACGAGCAGTACTTC.

CDR3 in amino acids: CASSPGIDTQYF. Here the CDR3 DNA reads TGTGCCAGCTCACCAGGCATAGATACGCAGTATTTT. The chain carries TRBV18 and TRBJ2-3; D uncertain. Germline assignment: CDR1 KGHSH and CDR2 LQKENI. V dropped 2 bases and J dropped 5 bases, with 5 bases sitting between them. The CDR3 totals 12 residues.